This T cell receptor beta chain was obtained from a study of cytomegalovirus exposure and HLA in healthy donors. Study-wide points: In a later analysis, compared with equally common non-associated chains, HLA-associated beta chains were more expanded.

For this clone: Its antigen is still unknown.

The CDR3 runs 17 residues. Trimming removed 0 bases from V and 1 base from J; junction bases left unmatched: 5. CDR1 is SGHRS and CDR2 is YFSETQ in the germline V gene. This PCR relied on a set of 60 Vbeta primers and 13 Jbeta primers. Some clones are missing from TCRdb's copy, which holds only in-frame ones; the method was immunoSEQ multiplex PCR. The repertoire holds approximately 160,000 clones, with roughly 72% as singletons. This chain uses TRBV5-1 with TRBJ2-3; 10 positions match TRBD1. Sequenced sample: PBMCs. This TCR was recovered from a woman aged 40-49 years in good health and CMV-seronegative. The CDR3 here is CASSLEAGTGGTDTQYF. CDR3 nucleotides: TGCGCCAGCAGCTTGGAGGCCGGGACAGGGGGCACAGATACGCAGTATTTT.